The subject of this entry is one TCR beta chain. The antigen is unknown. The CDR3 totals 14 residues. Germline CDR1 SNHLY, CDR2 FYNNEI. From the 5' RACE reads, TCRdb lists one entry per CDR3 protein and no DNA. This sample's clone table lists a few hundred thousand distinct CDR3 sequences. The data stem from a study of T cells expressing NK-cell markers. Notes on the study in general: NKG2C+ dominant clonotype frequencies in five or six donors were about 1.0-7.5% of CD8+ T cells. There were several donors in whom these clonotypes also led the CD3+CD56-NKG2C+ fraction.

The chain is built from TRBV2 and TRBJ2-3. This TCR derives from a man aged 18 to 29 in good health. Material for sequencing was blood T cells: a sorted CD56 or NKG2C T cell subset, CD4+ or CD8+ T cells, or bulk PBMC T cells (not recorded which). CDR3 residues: CASRLSAFTDTQYF.